A selection of T cell receptor beta chains follows, all from one sample in a study of blood T cell repertoires in COVID-19. The protocol was immunoSEQ multiplex PCR, while the TCRdb copy is restricted to in-frame clones and leaves out a portion. The sample consists of about 120,000 clones, about 74% of them appearing once. Sequenced material: peripheral blood. These receptors were obtained from a human donor in a cohort sampled during active COVID-19. Each CDR3 is given with its conserved first and last residue. A D gene is named only where the DNA matches it firmly. Clone size is given for some rows only: seen once, a few or many times, or a class if the clone is expanded.

cdr3_nt,cdr3_aa,j_call,v_call,d_call,clone_size
TGTGCCAGCAGTAGGTCTAGCGCTTCCTACGAGCAGTACTTC,CASSRSSASYEQYF,TRBJ2-7,TRBV6-8,.,few
TGCAGTGCAAGTACCTTGGCGGAGACCTTTTACGAGCAGTACTTC,CSASTLAETFYEQYF,TRBJ2-7,TRBV20-1,.,.
TGTGCCAGCAGCCAAGGAGGGCTCAAACCCCCCTACGAGCAGTACTTC,CASSQGGLKPPYEQYF,TRBJ2-7,TRBV3-1/TRBV3-2,.,.
TGTGCCAGCCGGGGGGCGCGCACCACTGAAGCTTTCTTT,CASRGARTTEAFF,TRBJ1-1,TRBV6-7,.,.
TGTGCCAGCAGCAAAGCGGGAGATCAAGATACGCAGTATTTT,CASSKAGDQDTQYF,TRBJ2-3,TRBV28,TRBD2,.
TGTGCCAGCAGCCAATTGAGGGGGATCTACTACGAGCAGTACTTC,CASSQLRGIYYEQYF,TRBJ2-7,TRBV16,.,few
TGTGCCAGCAGCGGATCCGGGACAGGGTTTGAAGCTTTCTTT,CASSGSGTGFEAFF,TRBJ1-1,TRBV11-2,TRBD1,.
TGTGCCAGCAGTTCAGGGCTGGCCCAGCATTTT,CASSSGLAQHF,TRBJ1-5,TRBV12-3/TRBV12-4,.,.
TGTGCCAGCAGTTTACCAGCGGGAGGGTTAGGCACAGATACGCAGTATTTT,CASSLPAGGLGTDTQYF,TRBJ2-3,TRBV28,TRBD2,.
TGTGCCTGGAGTGGGGGACAGGGAAGTTCACCCCTCCACTTT,CAWSGGQGSSPLHF,TRBJ1-6,TRBV30,TRBD1,few
TGTGCCAGCAGTTACTCGATGGCAGGGGATCAGCCCCAGCATTTT,CASSYSMAGDQPQHF,TRBJ1-5,TRBV6-5,.,.
TGTGCCAGCAGCTTAGCGCCTACCAGGGGGCTGGGAGAGCAGTACTTC,CASSLAPTRGLGEQYF,TRBJ2-7,TRBV7-6,TRBD1,.
TGTGCCAGCAGCTTAGTGAGAGGACAGGGGGCCAGCACTGAAGCTTTCTTT,CASSLVRGQGASTEAFF,TRBJ1-1,TRBV7-9,TRBD1,.
TGTGCCAGCAGCCGGCAAACTATAGGGGCAGATACGCAGTATTTT,CASSRQTIGADTQYF,TRBJ2-3,TRBV14,.,many
TGTGCCAGCAGCTTACTCCCCCCCGCAGATACGCAGTATTTT,CASSLLPPADTQYF,TRBJ2-3,TRBV11-3,.,.
TGTGCCAGCAGCCGATGGACAGGGGGCCACGAGCAGTACTTC,CASSRWTGGHEQYF,TRBJ2-7,TRBV5-4,TRBD1,few
TGTGCCAGCAGTTACTCCCAGGACAGGGTGTATGAAAAACTGTTTTTT,CASSYSQDRVYEKLFF,TRBJ1-4,TRBV6-2/TRBV6-3,TRBD1,.
TGTGCCAGCAGCCCCCCTGACAGGGCCACTGAAGCTTTCTTT,CASSPPDRATEAFF,TRBJ1-1,TRBV7-9,TRBD1,.
TGTGCCAGCAGTGACGGACAGGGGGCATATACTGAAGCTTTCTTT,CASSDGQGAYTEAFF,TRBJ1-1,TRBV2,TRBD1,.
TGTGCCAGCGGACAGGGGCGGAGAGAGACCCAGTACTTC,CASGQGRRETQYF,TRBJ2-5,TRBV2,TRBD1,.
TGTGCCAGCAGTTACTTAGGGGACAGGACGCGGAACACTGAAGCTTTCTTT,CASSYLGDRTRNTEAFF,TRBJ1-1,TRBV6-2/TRBV6-3,TRBD1,.
TGTGCCAGCAGCTTGACAGGGTCCCACGAGCAGTACTTC,CASSLTGSHEQYF,TRBJ2-7,TRBV11-3,TRBD1,once
TGTGCCAGTAGTGGAGCAGCGCGACTAGCGGGAGACCCAACCGGTGTGACCCAGTACTTC,CASSGAARLAGDPTGVTQYF,TRBJ2-5,TRBV19,TRBD2,.
TGTGCCAGTAGTATAGGTAATAGCCCAACCTACGAGCAGTACTTC,CASSIGNSPTYEQYF,TRBJ2-7,TRBV19,.,.
TGTGCCTGGAGCCCCGGGGGTTGGGAGCAGTACTTC,CAWSPGGWEQYF,TRBJ2-7,TRBV30,.,.
TGTGCCAGCAGTCCCGGACAGGGCGCCGAGCAGTACTTC,CASSPGQGAEQYF,TRBJ2-7,TRBV6-5,TRBD1,once
TGCGCCAGCAGCTCCGGGACAGGGGTCTCCTACGAGCAGTACTTC,CASSSGTGVSYEQYF,TRBJ2-7,TRBV5-1,TRBD1,.
TGTGCCAGTAGTATAGTCGGGGCAGATACGCAGTATTTT,CASSIVGADTQYF,TRBJ2-3,TRBV19,.,.
TGTGCCAGCTCACCGACAGGGGCGGTTTCCCCCTCCGGTCCCCAGCATTTT,CASSPTGAVSPSGPQHF,TRBJ1-5,TRBV18,TRBD1,.
TGTGCCAGCAGCCCTAACAGGTTCACTGAAGCTTTCTTT,CASSPNRFTEAFF,TRBJ1-1,TRBV7-3,.,.
TGTGCCAGCAGCCAAGGACAAACCCCAATCTCTGGGGCCAACGTCCTGACTTTC,CASSQGQTPISGANVLTF,TRBJ2-6,TRBV3-1/TRBV3-2,.,once
TGTGCCAGCAGCCCCGGGACAGTCACCTACGAGCAGTACTTC,CASSPGTVTYEQYF,TRBJ2-7,TRBV9,TRBD1,.
TGTGCCAGCAGCGGAGGAAGCTCTGGGGCCAACGTCCTGACTTTC,CASSGGSSGANVLTF,TRBJ2-6,TRBV7-9,.,.
TGCGCCAGCAGCCAAGATCCCGGACAGCGGCAAGAGACCCAGTACTTC,CASSQDPGQRQETQYF,TRBJ2-5,TRBV4-1,.,.
TGTGCCAGCAGCCCGGGGACAGGGGGAGGCTACGAGCAGTACTTC,CASSPGTGGGYEQYF,TRBJ2-7,TRBV5-4,TRBD1,few
TGTGCCAGCTCACTCGGACAGGGGGCGGTTTCTGGGGCCAACGTCCTGACTTTC,CASSLGQGAVSGANVLTF,TRBJ2-6,TRBV18,TRBD1,.
TGTGCCAGCAGTCGGGGAGTCACTGGAAACACCATATATTTT,CASSRGVTGNTIYF,TRBJ1-3,TRBV25-1,.,.
TGTGCCTGGAAAGGCGGGACAGGGGCTCCCCAGCATTTT,CAWKGGTGAPQHF,TRBJ1-5,TRBV30,TRBD1,few
TGTGCCAGCAGCCCCCCCGACAGGGACGAGCAGTACTTC,CASSPPDRDEQYF,TRBJ2-7,TRBV7-9,TRBD1,.
TGTGCCGGGGGGGGAGCTAGCGGGGCCCATACGCAGTATTTT,CAGGGASGAHTQYF,TRBJ2-3,TRBV7-2,TRBD2,.
TGTGCCAGCAGCTTGGCGCGCCTACAAGAGACCCAGTACTTC,CASSLARLQETQYF,TRBJ2-5,TRBV5-4,.,once
TGTGCCAGCAAAAAGAGGACTAGCGCTGCCTACGAGCAGTACTTC,CASKKRTSAAYEQYF,TRBJ2-7,TRBV28,TRBD2,.
TGTGCCAGCAGCAATGCACAGGCGAATAATTCACCCCTCCACTTT,CASSNAQANNSPLHF,TRBJ1-6,TRBV21-1,.,once
TGTGCCAGCAAGCCAGGGGACGCCTACGAGCAGTACTTC,CASKPGDAYEQYF,TRBJ2-7,TRBV2,.,.
TGCGCCAGCAGCTTGGGGGCAGCCCAAGAGACCCAGTACTTC,CASSLGAAQETQYF,TRBJ2-5,TRBV5-1,.,.
TGTGCCAGCAGTCCTAATCAGCCCCAGCATTTT,CASSPNQPQHF,TRBJ1-5,TRBV28,.,.
TGTGCCACCAGTGAGCCGGGACAGCAAGAGACCCAGTACTTC,CATSEPGQQETQYF,TRBJ2-5,TRBV24-1,TRBD1,.
TGTGCCAGCACCGTACGGGCTAGCTTTTCCAACGAGCAGTACTTC,CASTVRASFSNEQYF,TRBJ2-7,TRBV11-3,.,.
TGCGCCAGCAGCTTGGCCATTATCGGACAGGGATTACGGCGGCAGTACTTC,CASSLAIIGQGLRRQYF,TRBJ2-7,TRBV5-1,TRBD1,once
TGCGCCAGCAGCCAAGGTCCCAGATCATCCGCCAATAACTATGGCTACACCTTC,CASSQGPRSSANNYGYTF,TRBJ1-2,TRBV4-1,.,.
TGTGCCACCAGCAGAGGAAAGGAGGGCTATCAGCCCCAGCATTTT,CATSRGKEGYQPQHF,TRBJ1-5,TRBV15,.,.
TGTGCCATCAGTGAGTCTGCAGGGGGCCTTAGCTACACCTTC,CAISESAGGLSYTF,TRBJ1-2,TRBV10-3,TRBD1,.
TGTGCCAGCAGTCCAGCGGACAGGAGACCTTACGAGCAGTACTTC,CASSPADRRPYEQYF,TRBJ2-7,TRBV6-2/TRBV6-3,TRBD1,.
TGTGCCAGCAGTTCTCGGACAGGGGGCAACCTTAACTATGGCTACACCTTC,CASSSRTGGNLNYGYTF,TRBJ1-2,TRBV25-1,TRBD1,.
TGTGCCAGCAGCTTCTCCGGGACTGAACGCAACGAGCAGTACTTC,CASSFSGTERNEQYF,TRBJ2-7,TRBV5-6,.,.
TGTGCCAGCAGCGGCGGGACTACATACGAGCAGTACTTC,CASSGGTTYEQYF,TRBJ2-7,TRBV11-3,TRBD2,.
TGCGCCAGCAGTGAAAGGGGGAAGGGGGCGCTGGGCAATGAGCAGTTCTTC,CASSERGKGALGNEQFF,TRBJ2-1,TRBV10-2,TRBD1,.
TGTGCCAGCAGCTTAGCGGAGGGGCAGCGTCTGGGGGTAGAGACCCAGTACTTC,CASSLAEGQRLGVETQYF,TRBJ2-5,TRBV7-8,.,few
TGTGCCAGCACGTACCAGGAATCCTACGAGCAGTACTTC,CASTYQESYEQYF,TRBJ2-7,TRBV2,.,.
TGTGCCAGCAACTTACAGGGGGCGCCGTACAATGAGCAGTTCTTC,CASNLQGAPYNEQFF,TRBJ2-1,TRBV27,TRBD1,.